One sample yielded the 5 T cell receptor beta chains listed below, sequenced in a study of T cell responses to AZD1222 COVID-19 vaccine. Sequencing was performed with immunoSEQ multiplex PCR; in TCRdb, only in-frame clones are kept and a portion is missing. Here the sample spans 150,000 or so clones, 80% to 90% being singletons. The specimen comprised peripheral blood, sampled on day 0 of AZD1222 vaccination. Receptors originate from an adult in good health.

V gene TRBV6-2 or TRBV6-3 combines with J gene TRBJ2-2, with D perhaps TRBD1 (6 bases). Germline CDR1 reads MNHEY; CDR2 reads SVGEGT. The V end lost 6 bases, the J end lost 0 bases, and 11 bases lay between the germline ends. The CDR3 loop spans 15 amino acids. For the CDR3, the DNA is TGTGCCAGCAGCTCGGGACATACGAACACCGGGGAGCTGTTTTTT. This translates into CASSSGHTNTGELFF.

The chain couples TRBV19 to TRBJ2-2; the D is unclear. The CDR3 length is 17 residues. The V gene's germline CDR1 is LNHDA and CDR2 SQIVND (reference sequence). V was cut by 3 bases and J by 4 bases, with 18 bases left in between. CDR3 nucleotides: TGTGCCAGTAGTATTATCGGTTCGGCAGCCGTCACCGGGGAGCTGTTTTTT. Amino acid sequence: CASSIIGSAAVTGELFF.

The chain is built from TRBV7-9 and TRBJ2-2; no clear D. The ends were cut back, 5 bases at V and 0 bases at J, with 13 bases in the middle. Germline CDR1 and CDR2: SEHNR and FQNEAQ (reference sequence). The CDR3 spans 16 residues. The CDR3 spells CASSHSVPTNTGELFF. CDR3 sequence (DNA): TGTGCCAGCAGCCATTCAGTACCAACGAACACCGGGGAGCTGTTTTTT.

The rearrangement joins TRBV6-4 to TRBJ2-1; 10 bases are a match to TRBD2. CDR3 size: 15 residues. V lost 6 bases and J lost 10; bases outside the gene matches: 12. The V gene's germline CDR1 is MRHNA and CDR2 SNTAGT. As DNA, the CDR3 is TGTGCCAGCAGCCTCTTAGCGGGAGGCTTACAGGAGCAGTTCTTC. This codes for CASSLLAGGLQEQFF.

V and J are TRBV9 and TRBJ1-3; the D gene is possibly TRBD1 (5 bases). This CDR3 has 15 amino acids. Germline V gives CDR1 SGDLS, CDR2 YYNGEE. V gave up 4 bases and J gave up 0 bases, with 11 bases separating them. The CDR3 sequence: CASSLRGTSGNTIYF. DNA of the CDR3: TGTGCCAGCAGCCTCCGGGGCACCTCTGGAAACACCATATATTTT.